This T cell receptor beta chain was sequenced for a study of blood T cell repertoires in COVID-19. Overall study context: Sites across the United States, Italy and Spain contributed samples from acute and convalescent COVID-19. The cDNA or gDNA used as material had been derived from T cells, B-cell-depleted T cells, or PBMCs.

In the authors' methods: Quantification of nucleated cells was approximated via reference gene primer amplification. The assay was immunoSEQ multiplex PCR, and TCRdb's table has in-frame clones only and misses some. V and J calls and clone size are those listed in that table; D and trimming were worked out from the DNA. This table has 270,000 or so clones, over 75% appearing once. The CDR3 consists of 14 residues. The trim removed 5 bases at V and 5 bases at J, leaving 6 bases unmatched. Looked up from germline, CDR1 is SGHTA and CDR2 is FQGTGA. The rearrangement uses TRBV7-3 and TRBJ2-3; 8 bases are shared with TRBD2. This clonotype originated in a human donor in a cohort sampled during active COVID-19. The specimen was peripheral blood. DNA of the CDR3: TGTGCCAGCAGCCCCGGGAGGGGGGGAGATACGCAGTATTTT. It yields the protein CASSPGRGGDTQYF.